This TCR beta chain was sequenced during a study of human T cells and chemical hapten exposure. Time point meaning: pre-sensitization, week 0. The treatment here: therapeutic diphenylcyclopropenone sensitization with weekly scalp DPC. TCRdb reprocessed the RACE reads with MiXCR, giving one entry per CDR3 protein. The table records about 250,000 distinct CDR3 sequences, 7.5% to 9% of them present only once. The TCR was taken from a man between 18 and 35 years old with alopecia areata. Some clones in this sample may be carry-over from other donors' samples. The sample in question was whole blood, obtained in connection with sensitization to the hapten diphenylcyclopropenone (DPC).

This chain's CDR3 is CATSSVSPDTQYF. In nucleotides, the CDR3 is TGTGCCACCAGCAGCGTATCCCCAGATACGCAGTATTTT. V is TRBV15 and J is TRBJ2-3; D is ambiguous. This CDR3 region has 13 residues. V lost 3 bases to trimming and J lost 4 bases, with 8 bases between them. Germline CDR1 and CDR2: LNHNV and YYDKDF (reference sequence).